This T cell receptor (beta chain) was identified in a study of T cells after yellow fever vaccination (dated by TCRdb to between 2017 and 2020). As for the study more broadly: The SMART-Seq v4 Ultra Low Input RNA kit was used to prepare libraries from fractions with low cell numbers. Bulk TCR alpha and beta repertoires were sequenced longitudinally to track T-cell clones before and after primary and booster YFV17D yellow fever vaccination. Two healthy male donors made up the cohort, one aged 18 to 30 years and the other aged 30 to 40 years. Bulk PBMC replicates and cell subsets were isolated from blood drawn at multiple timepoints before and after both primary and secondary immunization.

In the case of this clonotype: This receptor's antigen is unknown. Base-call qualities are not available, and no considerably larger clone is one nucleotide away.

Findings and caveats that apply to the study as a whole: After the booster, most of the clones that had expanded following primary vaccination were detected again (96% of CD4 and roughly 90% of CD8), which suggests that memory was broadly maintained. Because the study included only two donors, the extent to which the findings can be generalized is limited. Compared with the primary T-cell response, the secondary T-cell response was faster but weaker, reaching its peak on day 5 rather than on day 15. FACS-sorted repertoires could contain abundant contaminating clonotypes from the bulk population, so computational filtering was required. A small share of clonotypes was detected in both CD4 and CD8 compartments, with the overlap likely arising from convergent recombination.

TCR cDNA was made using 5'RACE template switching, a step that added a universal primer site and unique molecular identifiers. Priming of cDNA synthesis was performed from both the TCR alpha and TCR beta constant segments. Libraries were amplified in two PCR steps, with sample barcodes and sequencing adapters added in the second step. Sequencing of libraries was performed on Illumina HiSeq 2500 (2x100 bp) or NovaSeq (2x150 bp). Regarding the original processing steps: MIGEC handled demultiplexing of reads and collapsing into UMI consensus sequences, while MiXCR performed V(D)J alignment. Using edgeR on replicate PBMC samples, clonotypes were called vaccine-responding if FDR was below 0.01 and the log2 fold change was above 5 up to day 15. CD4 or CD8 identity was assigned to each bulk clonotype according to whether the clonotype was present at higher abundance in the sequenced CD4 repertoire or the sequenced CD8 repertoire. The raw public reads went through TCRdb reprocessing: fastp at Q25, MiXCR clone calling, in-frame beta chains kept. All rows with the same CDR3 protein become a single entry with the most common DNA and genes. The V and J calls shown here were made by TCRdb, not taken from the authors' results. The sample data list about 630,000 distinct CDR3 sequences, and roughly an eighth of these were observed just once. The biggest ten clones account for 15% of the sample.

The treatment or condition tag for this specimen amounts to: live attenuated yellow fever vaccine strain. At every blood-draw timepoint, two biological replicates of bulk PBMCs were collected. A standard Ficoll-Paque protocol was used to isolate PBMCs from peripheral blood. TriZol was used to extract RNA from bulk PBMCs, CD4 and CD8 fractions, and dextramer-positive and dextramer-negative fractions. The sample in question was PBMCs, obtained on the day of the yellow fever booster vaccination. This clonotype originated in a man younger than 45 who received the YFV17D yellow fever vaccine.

The DNA sequence is as follows: TGTGCCAGCAGCGTAGACCCAGGCTGGAACACTGAAGCTTTCTTT. Translated, this is CASSVDPGWNTEAFF. The chain was built from TRBV9 and TRBJ1-1, with no reliable assignment of the D segment. From the germline V gene, CDR1 is SGDLS and CDR2 is YYNGEE. Including cysteine and phenylalanine, the CDR3 has 15 amino acids. The kept DNA is CDR3 alone, 45 bases in frame from the first base. V gives up 0 bases and J gives up 1 base, and the segment between their germline ends measures 10 bases.